The 27 T cell receptor beta chains in this list originate from one sample, sequenced in a study of T cell changes during pregnancy in multiple sclerosis. TCRdb's copy holds only in-frame clones and misses some; the assay was immunoSEQ multiplex PCR. The sample holds 48,000 or so clones; approximately 92% are singletons and the top ten take about 0.94%. The sample was CD4+ T cells from peripheral blood mononuclear cells, taken in the second trimester of pregnancy. All receptors derive from a female donor in good health, enrolled as a control in a pregnancy study.

The chain has TRBV30 and TRBJ1-6; D ambiguous. The germline V gene encodes CDR1 GTSNPN and CDR2 SVGIG (reference sequence). V lost 3 bases to trimming and J lost 1 base, with 7 bases between them. The CDR3 extends over 14 amino acids. The CDR3 DNA is TGTGCCTGGAGACGGGTTTCCTATAATTCACCCCTCCACTTT. Translation gives CAWRRVSYNSPLHF. Full variable domain (missing parts from reference TRBV30 and TRBJ1-6): SQTIHQWPATLVQPVGSPLSLECTVEGTSNPNLYWYRQAAGRGLQLLFYSVGIGQISSEVPQNLSASRPQDRQFILSSKKLLLSDSGFYLCAWRRVSYNSPLHFGNGTRLTVT.

This CDR3 is CASSLVQAQPQHF. CDR3 in DNA: TGTGCCAGCAGCTTAGTACAGGCCCAGCCCCAGCATTTT. The rearrangement uses TRBV7-2 and TRBJ1-5, with a weak D call TRBD1 (5 bases). V shed 1 base and J shed 7 bases, with 8 bases lying between them. CDR1 and CDR2 from the germline V gene are SGHTA and FQGNSA. This CDR3 is built from 13 residues. Supplemented by reference TRBV7-2 and TRBJ1-5, the full variable domain reads GAGVSQSPSNKVTEKGKDVELRCDPISGHTALYWYRQSLGQGLEFLIYFQGNSAPDKSGLPSDRFSAERTGGSVSTLTIQRTQQEDSAVYLCASSLVQAQPQHFGDGTRLSIL.

This sequence joins TRBV2 and TRBJ1-1; weak D call: TRBD1 (5 bases). Trimming cost V 9 bases and J 1 base, with 9 bases left between them. The CDR3 spans 12 residues. Germline V lookup: CDR1 SNHLY, CDR2 FYNNEI. CDR3 region: CARAGQNTEAFF. Here the CDR3 DNA reads TGTGCCAGAGCTGGACAGAACACTGAAGCTTTCTTT.

The chain recombines TRBV19 with TRBJ2-7, with 8 bases lining up with TRBD1. Losses at the gene ends were 4 bases for V and 3 bases for J; bases not matched to a gene: 8. The germline V gene has CDR1 LNHDA and CDR2 SQIVND (reference sequence). The CDR3 extends over 15 amino acids. CDR3 residues: CASSTQGQEVYEQYF. The CDR3, as DNA: TGTGCCAGTAGTACTCAGGGACAGGAAGTCTACGAGCAGTACTTC.

J is TRBJ2-2 and V is TRBV9; 9 bases fit TRBD1. In germline, CDR1 is SGDLS, CDR2 YYNGEE. Trimming at V came to 1 base and at J to 1 base, leaving 2 bases not matched to a gene. This CDR3 is built from 16 residues. CDR3 residues: CASSVLGQGNTGELFF. DNA for the CDR3: TGTGCCAGCAGCGTATTGGGACAGGGGAACACCGGGGAGCTGTTTTTT.

V is TRBV11-2 and J is TRBJ2-5; no definite D call. CDR3 length: 14 residues. Trimming pared 0 bases from V and 3 bases from J, leaving 8 bases between. CDR1 and CDR2 (germline): SGHAT, FQNNGV. As DNA, the CDR3 is TGTGCCAGCAGCTTAGATCACTTCAAAGAGACCCAGTACTTC. Translation: CASSLDHFKETQYF.

The gene calls are TRBV19 and TRBJ1-1; 8 bases line up with TRBD1. There are 16 residues in the CDR3. Trimming took 5 bases from V and 1 from J; bases not matched to a gene: 9. Germline CDR1 LNHDA, CDR2 SQIVND (reference sequence). The CDR3 bases are TGTGCCAGTAGTCGCCCTCCCGGGACAGGGAACACTGAAGCTTTCTTT. It yields the protein CASSRPPGTGNTEAFF.

The V gene is TRBV7-9, the J gene TRBJ2-5; 10 nucleotides match TRBD2. Germline CDR1 and CDR2: SEHNR and FQNEAQ (reference sequence). V shed 5 bases and J 5 bases; nucleotides not matched to a gene: 8. The CDR3 runs 15 residues. CDR3 nucleotides: TGTGCCAGCAGCCCGCTTAGCGGGAGGTTGGAGACCCAGTACTTC. It codes for CASSPLSGRLETQYF. Looking up the rest from reference TRBV7-9 and TRBJ2-5 gives the full variable domain: DTGVSQNPRHKITKRGQNVTFRCDPISEHNRLYWYRQTLGQGPEFLTYFQNEAQLEKSRLLSDRFSAERPKGSFSTLEIQRTEQGDSAMYLCASSPLSGRLETQYFGPGTRLLVL.

V gene TRBV10-3 combines with J gene TRBJ1-1; no clear D. Trimming stripped 4 bases from V and 7 bases from J, with 10 bases between. The CDR3 is 12 amino acids. Germline V gives CDR1 ENHRY, CDR2 SYGVKD. This CDR3 is CAISAGGHEAFF. CDR3 bases: TGTGCCATCAGTGCAGGCGGGCATGAAGCTTTCTTT.

The V and J genes are TRBV4-1 and TRBJ2-3; D remains unclear. Germline CDR1 and CDR2: MGHRA and YSYEKL. The CDR3 contains 12 residues. Trimming removed 4 bases at V and 6 bases at J, with 8 bases between. DNA for the CDR3: TGCGCCAGCAGCCCGAACCAGGATACGCAGTATTTT. This gives the protein CASSPNQDTQYF.

This sequence joins TRBV10-3 and TRBJ1-1; the D gene is possibly TRBD1 (5 bases). The CDR3 is 11 amino acids. Germline CDR1 ENHRY, CDR2 SYGVKD. V was cut by 6 bases and J by 5 bases, with 7 bases left in between. CDR3 bases: TGTGCCATCAGCCAGGGAACTGAAGCTTTCTTT. Translated: CAISQGTEAFF.

The chain is built from TRBV19 and TRBJ1-1, with 9 bases identical to TRBD1. V was pared by 5 bases and J by 4 bases, with 11 bases of the junction left unmatched. The CDR3 has 16 amino acids. CDR1 is LNHDA, CDR2 SQIVND, per germline (reference sequence). CDR3 in amino acids: CASSPTGTGFGTEAFF. CDR3 nucleotide sequence: TGTGCCAGTAGTCCGACCGGGACAGGGTTCGGCACTGAAGCTTTCTTT.

The rearrangement joins TRBV18 to TRBJ2-7; D is unresolved. Between the trimmed V and J ends, which lost 3 bases and 3 bases, there was a span of 6 bases. From germline, CDR1 is KGHSH and CDR2 LQKENI. The CDR3 totals 12 residues. The CDR3 nucleotides are TGTGCCAGCTCACCTGACAACTACGAGCAGTACTTC. Its protein product is CASSPDNYEQYF.

The CDR3 DNA follows: TGTGCCAGCAGACAGGCCTATAGCAATCAGCCCCAGCATTTT. Its protein product is CASRQAYSNQPQHF. The J gene is TRBJ1-5, the V gene TRBV6-5, with D perhaps matching TRBD1 (5 bases). Germline CDR1 and CDR2: MNHEY and SVGAGI. This CDR3 comprises 14 residues. Trimming left V 6 bases short and J 0 bases short, with 9 bases between.

J is TRBJ1-2 and V is TRBV5-1; D remains unclear. CDR3 size: 14 residues. The V end was cut by 0 bases, the J end by 1 base, with 7 bases between. Germline CDR1 SGHRS, CDR2 YFSETQ. The CDR3 is CASSLARSNYGYTF. The CDR3 region has the DNA TGCGCCAGCAGCTTGGCTCGGAGTAACTATGGCTACACCTTC. Variable domain in full (rest from reference TRBV5-1 and TRBJ1-2): KAGVTQTPRYLIKTRGQQVTLSCSPISGHRSVSWYQQTPGQGLQFLFEYFSETQRNKGNFPGRFSGRQFSNSRSEMNVSTLELGDSALYLCASSLARSNYGYTFGSGTRLTVV.

This clone was detected once. The CDR3 DNA is TGTGCCAGCAGCTTGGCAGTCGTTAGCGCAGATACGCAGTATTTT. It is translated as CASSLAVVSADTQYF. V and J are TRBV5-6 and TRBJ2-3; D may be TRBD2 (5 bases). The germline CDR1 and CDR2 sequences are SGHDT and YYEEEE. The CDR3 is 15 residues long. V lost 0 bases and J lost 4, with 12 bases in between.

The chain joins TRBV6-1 to TRBJ1-3, with unresolved D. Germline loops: CDR1 MNHNS, CDR2 SASEGT. V was trimmed by 2 bases and J by 4 bases, leaving 9 bases between them. The CDR3 covers 14 residues. The CDR3 coding sequence is TGTGCCAGCAGTGAAAAAGAACGGGGAAACACCATATATTTT. The encoded protein is CASSEKERGNTIYF.

The chain carries TRBV7-9 and TRBJ1-3; 8 bases are shared with TRBD1. V trimming: 5 bases; J trimming: 0 bases; junction bases outside the gene matches: 15. This CDR3 spans 19 amino acids. Per the germline V gene, CDR1 is SEHNR and CDR2 is FQNEAQ (reference sequence). The CDR3: CASSRLTRDRNLSGNTIYF. Written as DNA, the CDR3 is TGTGCCAGCAGCCGTTTAACCCGGGACAGGAACCTCTCTGGAAACACCATATATTTT.

The V gene is TRBV28, the J gene TRBJ2-1; 8 nucleotides line up with TRBD1. CDR1 and CDR2 from the germline V gene are MDHEN and SYDVKM. J lost 6 bases, V lost 4 bases, and 8 bases had no gene match. The CDR3 runs to 15 residues. CDR3 sequence: CASSSVRTGLNEQFF. The CDR3 DNA reads as TGTGCCAGCAGTTCTGTTCGGACAGGGCTCAATGAGCAGTTCTTC.

The J gene is TRBJ1-4, the V gene TRBV10-3, with D possibly being TRBD1 (5 bases). CDR1 and CDR2 (germline): ENHRY, SYGVKD. V lost 0 bases and J lost 2, with 7 bases in between. The CDR3 spans 15 residues. CDR3 coding DNA: TGTGCCATCAGTGAGTCCGGGGGTACTAATGAAAAACTGTTTTTT. Protein sequence: CAISESGGTNEKLFF.

The chain is built from TRBV28 and TRBJ2-1; D might be TRBD1 (5 bases). Germline V CDR1 and CDR2: MDHEN, SYDVKM. The CDR3 totals 14 residues. V was shortened by 1 base and J by 5 bases, with 9 bases between the two germline ends. The DNA for the CDR3 is TGTGCCAGCAGTTTATTGGACAAAGACAATGAGCAGTTCTTC. It encodes CASSLLDKDNEQFF. Full variable domain (remainder filled in from reference TRBV28 and TRBJ2-1): DVKVTQSSRYLVKRTGEKVFLECVQDMDHENMFWYRQDPGLGLRLIYFSYDVKMKEKGDIPEGYSVSREKKERFSLILESASTNQTSMYLCASSLLDKDNEQFFGPGTRLTVL.

The CDR3 coding sequence is TGCGCCAGCAGCCCACAACCAACTAGCGGGAGGGCCGGTGAGACCCAGTACTTC. Translating gives CASSPQPTSGRAGETQYF. This sequence joins TRBV5-1 and TRBJ2-5; 13 nucleotides line up with TRBD2. The trim removed 4 bases at V and 5 bases at J, leaving 14 bases unmatched. The CDR3 spans 18 residues. Germline CDR1 is SGHRS and CDR2 is YFSETQ.

The J gene is TRBJ2-1, the V gene TRBV5-6, with 7 bases identical to TRBD1. Losses at the gene ends were 4 bases for V and 10 bases for J; bases not matched to a gene: 8. The CDR3 is 13 amino acids. Germline CDR1 is SGHDT and CDR2 is YYEEEE. The CDR3 coding sequence is TGTGCCAGCAGCCAAGGGACAGAACGAGAGCAGTTCTTC. It encodes CASSQGTEREQFF.

This clone was detected only a few times. The V gene is TRBV21-1, the J gene TRBJ1-5; TRBD1 is the table's D call, not checked against the DNA. TRBV21-1 is recorded as a pseudogene. The CDR3 covers 15 residues. The CDR3 DNA reads as TGTGCCAGCATCCCAGGTTGGACACCAAATCAGCCCCAGCATTTT. This translates into CASIPGWTPNQPQHF.

The V and J genes are TRBV10-1 and TRBJ2-1; TRBD2 matches at 10 bases. V was pared by 6 bases and J by 6 bases, with 11 bases of the junction left unmatched. Germline CDR1 reads WNHNN; CDR2 reads SYGVQD (reference sequence). This CDR3 region has 16 residues. The CDR3 DNA is TGCGCCAGCAGCCTCACAAGCGGGGGGGCTCTCAATGAGCAGTTCTTC. It codes for CASSLTSGGALNEQFF.

The V gene is TRBV10-3, the J gene TRBJ2-1; the D gene is possibly TRBD1 (5 bases). Germline CDR1 is ENHRY and CDR2 is SYGVKD. The CDR3 consists of 13 residues. V gave up 8 bases and J gave up 6 bases, with 14 bases separating them. As DNA, the CDR3 is TGTGCCATCCAAGGTACAAGGGGCAATGAGCAGTTCTTC. Translating it yields CAIQGTRGNEQFF.

J is TRBJ2-1 and V is TRBV2, with 7 bases that match TRBD2. CDR3 length: 14 amino acids. V lost 8 bases and J lost 5; bases outside the gene matches: 9. Per germline, CDR1 SNHLY and CDR2 FYNNEI. This CDR3 is CASLAGTTNNEQFF. CDR3 nucleotide sequence: TGTGCCAGCCTGGCCGGGACTACAAACAATGAGCAGTTCTTC.